Sequencing of this T cell receptor beta chain was carried out in a study of blood T cell repertoires in COVID-19. Measured with immunoSEQ multiplex PCR; TCRdb has only the in-frame clones, and not every one. The sample records over 60,000 clones, over 65% being singletons. The sample holds many counts of this clone. The same CDR3 is also encoded by other DNA sequences in this sample. CDR1 and CDR2 from the germline V gene are SQVTM and ANQGSEA. The ends lost 4 bases at V and 0 bases at J; junction bases unmatched: 5. The CDR3 has 14 residues. Material: peripheral blood. This receptor was taken from a man aged 80 or over with active or convalescent COVID-19. The chain employs TRBV29-1 and TRBJ2-7; TRBD1 matches at 8 bases. The CDR3 loop reads CSVGTGLASYEQYF. DNA for the CDR3: TGCAGCGTTGGGACAGGGTTGGCCTCCTACGAGCAGTACTTC.